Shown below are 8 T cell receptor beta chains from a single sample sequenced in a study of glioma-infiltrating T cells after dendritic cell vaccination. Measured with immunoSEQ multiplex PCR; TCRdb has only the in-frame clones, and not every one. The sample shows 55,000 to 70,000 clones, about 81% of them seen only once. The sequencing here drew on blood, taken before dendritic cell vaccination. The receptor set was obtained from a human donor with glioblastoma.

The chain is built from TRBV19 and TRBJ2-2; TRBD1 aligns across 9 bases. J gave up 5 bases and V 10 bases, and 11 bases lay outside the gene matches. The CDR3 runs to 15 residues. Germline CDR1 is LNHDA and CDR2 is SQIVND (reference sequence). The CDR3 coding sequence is TGTGCCACACGATCACAGGGGGCTGGTACCGGGGAGCTGTTTTTT. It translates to CATRSQGAGTGELFF.

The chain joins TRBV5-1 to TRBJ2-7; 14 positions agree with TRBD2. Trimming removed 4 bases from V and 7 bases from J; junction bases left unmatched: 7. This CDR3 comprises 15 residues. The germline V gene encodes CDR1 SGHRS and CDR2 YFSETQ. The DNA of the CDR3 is TGCGCCAGCAGCCCGACTAGCGGGGGGGCTTGGGAGCAGTACTTC. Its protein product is CASSPTSGGAWEQYF.

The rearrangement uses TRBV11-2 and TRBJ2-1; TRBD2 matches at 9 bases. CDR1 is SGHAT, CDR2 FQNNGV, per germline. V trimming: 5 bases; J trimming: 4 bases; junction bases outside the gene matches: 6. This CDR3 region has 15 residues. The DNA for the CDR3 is TGTGCCAGCAGCCCCCGGACTAGCGAGTACAATGAGCAGTTCTTC. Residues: CASSPRTSEYNEQFF.

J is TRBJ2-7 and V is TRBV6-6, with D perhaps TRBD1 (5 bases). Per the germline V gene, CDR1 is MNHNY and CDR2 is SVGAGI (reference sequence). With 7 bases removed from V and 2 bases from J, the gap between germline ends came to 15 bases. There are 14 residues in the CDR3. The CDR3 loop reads CASKTEIPPYEQYF. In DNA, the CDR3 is TGTGCCAGCAAGACAGAAATACCTCCCTACGAGCAGTACTTC.

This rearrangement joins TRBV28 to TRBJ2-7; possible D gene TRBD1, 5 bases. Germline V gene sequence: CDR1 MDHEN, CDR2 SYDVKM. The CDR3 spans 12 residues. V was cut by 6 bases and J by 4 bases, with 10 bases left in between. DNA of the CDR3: TGTGCCAGCAGCCCAGGGTTTTACGAGCAGTACTTC. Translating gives CASSPGFYEQYF.

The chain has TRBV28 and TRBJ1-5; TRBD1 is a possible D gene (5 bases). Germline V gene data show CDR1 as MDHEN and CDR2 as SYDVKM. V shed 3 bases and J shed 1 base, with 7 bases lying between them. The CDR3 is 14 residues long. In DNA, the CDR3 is TGTGCCAGCAGTTTCGGGGGGAGCAATCAGCCCCAGCATTTT. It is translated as CASSFGGSNQPQHF.

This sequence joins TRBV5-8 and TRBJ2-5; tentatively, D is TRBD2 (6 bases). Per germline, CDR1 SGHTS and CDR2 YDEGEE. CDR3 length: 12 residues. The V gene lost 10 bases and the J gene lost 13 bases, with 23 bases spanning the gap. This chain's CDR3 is CASPGPPGVGYF. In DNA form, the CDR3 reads TGTGCCTCCCCGGGACCCCCGGGGGTGGGGTACTTC.

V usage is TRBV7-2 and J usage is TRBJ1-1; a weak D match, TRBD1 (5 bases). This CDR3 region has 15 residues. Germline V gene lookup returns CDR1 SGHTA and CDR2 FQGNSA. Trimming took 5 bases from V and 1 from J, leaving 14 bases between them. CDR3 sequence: CASSGGGGGNTEAFF. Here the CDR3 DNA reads TGTGCCAGCAGCGGCGGGGGGGGAGGGAACACTGAAGCTTTCTTT.